This paragraph covers one TCR beta chain sequence. Using immunoSEQ multiplex PCR, the repertoire was profiled, and TCRdb retains in-frame clones only, with some absent. Of a few hundred thousand clones listed, around 90% were seen once; the top ten hold 6%. V gave up 4 bases and J gave up 9 bases; unmatched junction bases: 11. This CDR3 comprises 15 residues. Germline CDR1 is LGHDT and CDR2 is YNNKEL (reference sequence). The data were taken from a study of blood T cell repertoires in COVID-19. Sequencing used PBMCs or T cells enriched from blood (not recorded which). The chain has TRBV3-1 (or the pseudogene TRBV3-2) and TRBJ2-1, with TRBD2 matching 8 bases. This TCR came from a woman aged 40 to 49 who had recovered from COVID-19. This CDR3 reads CASSPGTRGTGEQFF. CDR3 sequence (DNA): TGTGCCAGCAGCCCCGGGACTAGGGGGACGGGTGAGCAGTTCTTC.